These 31 T cell receptor beta chains share one sample of origin, sequenced in a study of post-analysis software for immune sequencing data. Whole-study results and caveats: About five TRBV segments, including TRBV5-6, TRBV5-1 and TRBV20-1, were more frequent in patients than controls.

These receptors have no identified antigens. Incorporated into the TCR beta cDNA libraries were unique molecular identifiers, which served to reduce PCR and sequencing biases. Each CDR3 protein is one row after TCRdb ran MiXCR on the PCR reads. The sample lists some 700,000 distinct CDR3 sequences; roughly three fifths were seen once. The sequenced sample consisted of blood. The receptor set was obtained from a girl aged 2-10 years with multiple sclerosis.

This clonotype was seen once. The J gene is TRBJ2-1, the V gene TRBV29-1; D is unresolved. The length of the CDR3 is 17 residues. From germline, CDR1 is SQVTM and CDR2 ANQGSEA. Trimming shortened V by 0 bases and J by 0 bases, and 15 bases separated the two germline ends. CDR3 region: CSVEDLTGGASYNEQFF. CDR3 bases: TGCAGCGTTGAAGATTTAACGGGCGGAGCCTCCTACAATGAGCAGTTCTTC.

The chain joins TRBV10-3 to TRBJ1-6; perhaps TRBD1 as D (5 bases). Looked up from germline, CDR1 is ENHRY and CDR2 is SYGVKD. V lost 6 bases to trimming and J lost 5 bases, with 17 bases between them. There are 16 residues in the CDR3. The DNA for the CDR3 is TGTGCCATCAGGGAACAAGGGGTTCCTAATAATTCACCCCTCCACTTT. Translation gives CAIREQGVPNNSPLHF.

J is TRBJ2-1 and V is TRBV29-1, with TRBD2 matching 15 bases. The germline gives CDR1 SQVTM, CDR2 ANQGSEA. CDR3 length: 16 residues. V shed 4 bases and J 9 bases; nucleotides not matched to a gene: 10. Written as DNA, the CDR3 is TGCAGCGTTGGGGGACTAGCGGGGGGCATCCTCCCTGAGCAGTTCTTC. Translated: CSVGGLAGGILPEQFF.

This chain links TRBV20-1 with TRBJ2-3; a weak D match, TRBD2 (5 bases). Per the germline V gene, CDR1 is DFQATT and CDR2 is SNEGSKA (reference sequence). There are 17 residues in the CDR3. Trimming took off 1 base at V and 1 base at J, with 18 bases between the two ends. The chain's CDR3 is CSARGTGESMGTDTQYF. CDR3 nucleotides: TGCAGTGCTAGAGGGACCGGGGAATCTATGGGCACAGATACGCAGTATTTT.

The V and J genes are TRBV2 and TRBJ2-1; D could derive from TRBD1 or TRBD2 (5 bases each). V was shortened by 6 bases and J by 6 bases, with 9 bases between the two germline ends. CDR1 SNHLY and CDR2 FYNNEI come from the germline V gene. The CDR3 has 12 amino acids. CDR3 sequence reads: CASRPGRNEQFF. The CDR3 bases are TGTGCCAGCAGACCGGGACGCAATGAGCAGTTCTTC.

The chain employs TRBV20-1 and TRBJ2-3; the match to TRBD2 covers 9 bases. With 6 bases clipped from V and 4 bases from J, the junction kept 5 bases outside the gene matches. The CDR3 contains 13 residues. Germline values: CDR1 DFQATT, CDR2 SNEGSKA (reference sequence). As DNA, the CDR3 is TGCAGTGCAATAGCGGGAGTCGCAGATACGCAGTATTTT. This codes for CSAIAGVADTQYF.

Only one count was recorded for this clonotype. CDR3 residues: CASRWGTSGNSPLHF. CDR3 nucleotides: TGTGCCAGCAGATGGGGGACTTCCGGGAATTCACCCCTCCACTTT. The chain uses TRBV6-5 and TRBJ1-6, with D possibly matching TRBD1 (5 bases). The CDR3 runs to 15 residues. Trimming stripped 6 bases from V and 7 bases from J, with 16 bases between. Germline loops: CDR1 MNHEY, CDR2 SVGAGI.

The chain carries TRBV10-3 and TRBJ2-5; the D gene is possibly TRBD1 (7 bases). The end of the DNA fits TRBJ2-7 better, so the J call may be wrong. Germline V CDR1 and CDR2: ENHRY, SYGVKD. This CDR3 has 23 residues. The CDR3 loop is CAIRFRTGDTENIGTRGSHEQYF. DNA of the CDR3: TGTGCCATCAGGTTCCGTACAGGGGACACCGAAAATATAGGGACTCGGGGTTCCCACGAGCAGTACTTC.

This clonotype was detected only a few times. The genes are TRBV29-1 and TRBJ2-6; 11 bases map to TRBD1. In germline, CDR1 is SQVTM, CDR2 ANQGSEA. The CDR3 loop spans 15 amino acids. Trimming cost V 4 bases and J 2 bases; bases outside gene matches: 1. The CDR3 coding sequence is TGCAGCGTTGTGGGACAGGGGGCTGGGGCCAACGTCCTGACTTTC. This codes for CSVVGQGAGANVLTF.

This clonotype was detected once. The rearrangement links TRBV6-6 to TRBJ2-5, with D perhaps TRBD1 or TRBD2 (6 bases each). The CDR3 is 12 residues long. Germline V gene lookup returns CDR1 MNHNY and CDR2 SVGAGI (reference sequence). Trimming removed 8 bases from V and 5 bases from J, with 12 bases in between. CDR3 coding DNA: TGTGCCAGCGCATTCGGGGGCGAGACCCAGTACTTC. It encodes CASAFGGETQYF.

The V and J genes are TRBV10-3 and TRBJ1-2, with 10 positions matching TRBD1. There are 15 residues in the CDR3. Trimming at V came to 2 bases and at J to 6 bases, leaving 6 bases not matched to a gene. Germline V gives CDR1 ENHRY, CDR2 SYGVKD. This CDR3 is CAISEPRQGADGYTF. The CDR3 DNA follows: TGTGCCATCAGTGAGCCACGACAGGGGGCCGATGGCTACACCTTC.

The rearrangement joins TRBV7-2 to TRBJ2-5; weak D call: TRBD1 (5 bases). Germline V gene data show CDR1 as SGHTA and CDR2 as FQGNSA. The CDR3 spans 14 residues. V was cut by 1 base and J by 3 bases, with 9 bases left in between. This CDR3 is CASSLVGREETQYF. CDR3 bases: TGTGCCAGCAGCTTAGTAGGCAGGGAAGAGACCCAGTACTTC.

The chain links TRBV3-1 to TRBJ2-5; D is tentatively TRBD1 or TRBD2 (5 bases each). The last part of the DNA fits TRBJ2-7 better; the J call may be wrong. Germline CDR1 and CDR2: LGHDT and YNNKEL (reference sequence). This CDR3 spans 12 amino acids. The CDR3 loop is CASSTQGDEQYF. DNA of the CDR3: TGTGCCAGCAGCACCCAGGGAGACGAGCAGTACTTC.

The chain employs TRBV20-1 and TRBJ2-5; D ambiguous. The CDR3 spans 15 residues. Trimming shortened V by 1 base and J by 1 base, and 13 bases separated the two germline ends. Germline assignment: CDR1 DFQATT and CDR2 SNEGSKA (reference sequence). CDR3 sequence reads: CSARGLGTVQETQYF. As DNA, the CDR3 is TGCAGTGCTAGAGGTCTGGGTACCGTCCAAGAGACCCAGTACTTC.

The V call is TRBV21-1, the J call TRBJ2-7; the table's D call TRBD2 went unverified against the DNA. TRBV21-1 is labeled a pseudogene. This CDR3 spans 15 amino acids. CDR3 sequence reads: CASIGCGREAYEQYF. In DNA, the CDR3 is TGTGCCAGCATCGGGTGCGGGAGGGAAGCCTACGAGCAGTACTTC.

The chain combines TRBV7-8 with TRBJ2-3, with TRBD2 as a possible D gene (5 bases). This CDR3 has 15 amino acids. The V and J ends lost 8 bases and 0 bases respectively, with 15 bases between them. Germline lookup yields CDR1 SGHVS and CDR2 FQNEAQ. The CDR3 DNA reads as TGTGCCAGCGGATCTAGCTGGGCTAGCACAGATACGCAGTATTTT. It specifies CASGSSWASTDTQYF.

This clonotype was counted a few times. The chain joins TRBV5-1 to TRBJ1-6, with D possibly being TRBD1 (6 bases). Germline-derived CDR1 and CDR2 are SGHRS and YFSETQ. CDR3 length: 16 residues. Trimming took off 3 bases at V and 4 bases at J, with 14 bases between the two ends. CDR3 region: CASSYSITGYNSPLHF. DNA of the CDR3: TGCGCCAGCAGCTACTCGATCACAGGGTATAATTCACCCCTCCACTTT.

V and J are TRBV7-2 and TRBJ2-3; D perhaps matches TRBD1 (5 bases). V was trimmed by 1 base and J by 5 bases, leaving 13 bases between them. The CDR3 has 15 amino acids. Germline values: CDR1 SGHTA, CDR2 FQGNSA. This CDR3 reads CASSLEGSEIDTQYF. CDR3 nucleotide sequence: TGTGCCAGCAGCTTAGAGGGGTCAGAAATAGATACGCAGTATTTT.

The J gene is TRBJ2-5, the V gene TRBV12-3 or TRBV12-4; D gene uncertain. This CDR3 is built from 13 residues. The V gene lost 3 bases and the J gene lost 7 bases, with 12 bases spanning the gap. In DNA form, the CDR3 reads TGTGCCAGCAGTTTGGGATTACCCGGGACCCAGTACTTC. Translated, it gives CASSLGLPGTQYF.

The J gene is TRBJ1-1, the V gene TRBV5-5; D possibly corresponds to TRBD1 (5 bases). With 2 bases removed from V and 6 bases from J, the gap between germline ends came to 11 bases. Germline lookup yields CDR1 SGHKS and CDR2 YYEKEE (reference sequence). The CDR3 is 13 residues long. CDR3 region: CASSLGTGPEAFF. For the CDR3, the DNA is TGTGCCAGCAGCTTAGGAACAGGTCCTGAAGCTTTCTTT.

This sequence joins TRBV29-1 and TRBJ1-1; 9 bases map to TRBD1. The V segment lost 3 bases and the J segment 7 bases; nucleotides outside the gene matches: 9. The CDR3 totals 14 residues. Germline lookup yields CDR1 SQVTM and CDR2 ANQGSEA. This chain's CDR3 is CSVDLQGAPYEAFF. CDR3 coding DNA: TGCAGCGTTGATCTACAGGGGGCCCCTTATGAAGCTTTCTTT.

V usage is TRBV2 and J usage is TRBJ1-5; weak D call: TRBD1 (5 bases). Germline CDR1 is SNHLY and CDR2 is FYNNEI. Trimming removed 6 bases from V and 7 bases from J, with 16 bases in between. The CDR3 is made up of 14 amino acids. In DNA, the CDR3 is TGTGCCAGCAGAGACGGGACCGGGCAGCAGCCCCAGCATTTT. This codes for CASRDGTGQQPQHF.

The J gene is TRBJ2-2, the V gene TRBV27; 10 bases align to TRBD2. The germline V gene encodes CDR1 MNHEY and CDR2 SMNVEV (reference sequence). After removal of 5 bases from V and 0 bases from J, the junction contained 3 bases not matched to a gene. The CDR3 length is 16 residues. Here the CDR3 DNA reads TGTGCCAGCAGTGGAGGACTAGCGGCGAACACCGGGGAGCTGTTTTTT. This encodes CASSGGLAANTGELFF.

The rearrangement links TRBV4-2 to TRBJ2-6; possibly TRBD1 or TRBD2 for D (5 bases each). Germline CDR1 is LGHNA and CDR2 is YNFKEQ. The V gene lost 1 base and the J gene lost 4 bases, with 14 bases spanning the gap. This CDR3 is built from 17 residues. CDR3 in DNA: TGTGCCAGCAGCCAAGTTCGGGGCTTGAGGGGGGCCAACGTCCTGACTTTC. Amino acids: CASSQVRGLRGANVLTF.

This clonotype occurred a few times. The V call is TRBV14, the J call TRBJ2-5, with D hard to call. With 1 base removed from V and 2 bases from J, the gap between germline ends came to 14 bases. CDR1 and CDR2 (germline): SGHDN, FVKESK. CDR3 length: 16 residues. DNA for the CDR3: TGTGCCAGCAGCCAAGTCCTAGACCCTAATCAAGAGACCCAGTACTTC. Its protein product is CASSQVLDPNQETQYF.

The chain is built from TRBV20-1 and TRBJ1-2; D is possibly TRBD1 (6 bases). Trimming took 7 bases from V and 4 from J, leaving 19 bases between them. The CDR3 is 14 amino acids. Germline CDR1 is DFQATT and CDR2 is SNEGSKA (reference sequence). The CDR3 is CSVSPTGEGYGYTF. The CDR3 DNA sequence: TGCAGTGTTAGCCCGACAGGAGAGGGCTATGGCTACACCTTC.

This clonotype was seen a handful of times. This chain uses TRBV6-5 with TRBJ2-3; 10 bases match TRBD2. After removal of 2 bases from V and 3 bases from J, the junction contained 2 bases not matched to a gene. The V gene's germline CDR1 is MNHEY and CDR2 SVGAGI. The CDR3 spans 15 residues. The CDR3 loop is CASSYQRGGTDTQYF. CDR3 in DNA: TGTGCCAGCAGTTACCAGCGGGGGGGGACAGATACGCAGTATTTT.

This chain uses TRBV4-3 with TRBJ2-1; D not certain. Per the germline V gene, CDR1 is LGHNA and CDR2 is YSLEER. The CDR3 runs 14 residues. Trimming left V 2 bases short and J 6 bases short, with 11 bases between. CDR3 protein: CASSQSLGGNEQFF. In nucleotides, the CDR3 is TGCGCCAGCAGCCAATCGCTGGGTGGCAATGAGCAGTTCTTC.

The chain uses TRBV10-3 and TRBJ2-5; D remains unclear. Trimming took off 2 bases at V and 5 bases at J, with 9 bases between the two ends. The CDR3 sequence is 13 residues long. Germline loops: CDR1 ENHRY, CDR2 SYGVKD. Written as DNA, the CDR3 is TGTGCCATCAGTGAGAGGGCCCCCGAGACCCAGTACTTC. The encoded protein is CAISERAPETQYF.

CDR3 in DNA: TGTGCCAGTAAAGCGGGAGTCTACAATGAGCAGTTCTTC. It specifies CASKAGVYNEQFF. The chain is built from TRBV6-5 and TRBJ2-1; TRBD2 matches at 8 bases. V lost 9 bases and J lost 3; bases outside the gene matches: 4. Germline loops: CDR1 MNHEY, CDR2 SVGAGI. This CDR3 has 13 residues.

The chain carries TRBV7-2 and TRBJ1-2, with 7 bases matching TRBD1. With 3 bases clipped from V and 6 bases from J, the junction kept 4 bases outside the gene matches. This CDR3 contains 13 residues. The germline V gene has CDR1 SGHTA and CDR2 FQGNSA. Here the CDR3 reads CASSLDRNDGYTF. CDR3 DNA sequence: TGTGCCAGCAGCTTGGACAGGAATGATGGCTACACCTTC.